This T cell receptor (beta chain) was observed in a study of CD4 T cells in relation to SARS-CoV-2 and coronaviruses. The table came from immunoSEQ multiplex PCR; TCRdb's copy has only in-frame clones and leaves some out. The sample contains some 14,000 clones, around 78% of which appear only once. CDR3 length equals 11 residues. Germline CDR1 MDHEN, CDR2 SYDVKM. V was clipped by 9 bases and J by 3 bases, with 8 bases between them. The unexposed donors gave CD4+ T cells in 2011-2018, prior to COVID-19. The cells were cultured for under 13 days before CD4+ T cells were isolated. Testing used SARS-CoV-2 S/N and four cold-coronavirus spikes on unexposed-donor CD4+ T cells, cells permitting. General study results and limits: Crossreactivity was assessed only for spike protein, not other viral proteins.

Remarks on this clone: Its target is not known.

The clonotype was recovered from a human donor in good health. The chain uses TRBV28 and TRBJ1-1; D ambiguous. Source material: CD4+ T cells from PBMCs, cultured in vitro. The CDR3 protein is CASRRDTEAFF. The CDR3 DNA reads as TGTGCCAGTCGTAGGGACACTGAAGCTTTCTTT.